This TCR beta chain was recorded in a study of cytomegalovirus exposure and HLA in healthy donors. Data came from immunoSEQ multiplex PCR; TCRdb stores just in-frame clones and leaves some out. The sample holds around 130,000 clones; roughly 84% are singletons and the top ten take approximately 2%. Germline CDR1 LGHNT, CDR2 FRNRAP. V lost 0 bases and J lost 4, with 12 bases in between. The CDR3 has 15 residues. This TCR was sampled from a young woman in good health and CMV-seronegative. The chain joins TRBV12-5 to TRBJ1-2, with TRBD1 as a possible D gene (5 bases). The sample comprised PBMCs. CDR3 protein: CASGLVLPGSYGYTF. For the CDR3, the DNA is TGTGCTAGTGGTTTGGTACTTCCAGGGTCCTATGGCTACACCTTC. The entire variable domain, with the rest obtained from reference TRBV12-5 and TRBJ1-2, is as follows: DARVTQTPRHKVTEMGQEVTMRCQPILGHNTVFWYRQTMMQGLELLAYFRNRAPLDDSGMPKDRFSAEMPDATLATLKIQPSEPRDSAVYFCASGLVLPGSYGYTFGSGTRLTVV.